Following are 25 T cell receptor beta chains from one sample sequenced in a study of vaccination effects on CD4 cells after COVID-19. Using immunoSEQ multiplex PCR, the repertoire was profiled, and TCRdb retains in-frame clones only, with some absent. The profile covers 30,000 or so clones, with less than 85% appearing a single time and approximately 3.6% taken by the ten largest. Following an approximately ten-day culture, CD4+ T cells were purified. No antigen has been assigned to these receptors. The material was CD4+ T cells from PBMCs cultured without peptide, obtained before COVID-19 vaccination. The receptors here all came from a human donor who received a COVID-19 vaccine.

The chain joins TRBV19 to TRBJ2-1; 10 bases map to TRBD1. Germline CDR1 and CDR2: LNHDA and SQIVND (reference sequence). J was trimmed by 4 bases and V by 11 bases; bases with no gene match: 8. This CDR3 comprises 14 residues. DNA for the CDR3: TGTGCCGCTCAGGACAGGGGGGGATACAATGAGCAGTTCTTC. Protein: CAAQDRGGYNEQFF.

V usage is TRBV7-2 and J usage is TRBJ2-1; D uncertain. The germline V gene encodes CDR1 SGHTA and CDR2 FQGNSA. This CDR3 spans 16 amino acids. V gave up 1 base and J gave up 5 bases, with 15 bases separating them. The CDR3 region is CASSLVGVSLHNEQFF. The CDR3 DNA is TGTGCCAGCAGCTTAGTCGGCGTAAGCCTACACAATGAGCAGTTCTTC.

The chain employs TRBV6-6 and TRBJ2-3; D gene unclear. Trimming took off 6 bases at V and 0 bases at J, with 10 bases between the two ends. This CDR3 has 14 residues. Per the germline V gene, CDR1 is MNHNY and CDR2 is SVGAGI (reference sequence). This CDR3 is CASSRAASTDTQYF. CDR3 in DNA: TGTGCCAGCAGCCGGGCGGCTAGCACAGATACGCAGTATTTT.

The chain recombines TRBV6-1 with TRBJ1-3; TRBD1 matches 8 bases. The CDR3 has 16 amino acids. The ends lost 3 bases at V and 7 bases at J; junction bases unmatched: 11. CDR1 is MNHNS, CDR2 SASEGT, per germline. This chain's CDR3 is CASSDRYRTGSNTIYF. Written as DNA, the CDR3 is TGTGCCAGCAGTGACCGATACAGGACAGGGAGCAACACCATATATTTT.

The rearrangement joins TRBV2 to TRBJ2-5, with D maybe TRBD2 (6 bases). Trimming took off 3 bases at V and 4 bases at J, with 9 bases between the two ends. The V gene's germline CDR1 is SNHLY and CDR2 FYNNEI. CDR3 length: 13 residues. CDR3 sequence reads: CASSDMGGETQYF. CDR3 nucleotides: TGTGCCAGCAGTGACATGGGGGGAGAGACCCAGTACTTC.

This chain connects TRBV9 to TRBJ2-3; 8 nucleotides match TRBD2. The length of the CDR3 is 13 residues. The ends lost 6 bases at V and 3 bases at J; junction bases unmatched: 3. Germline CDR1 is SGDLS and CDR2 is YYNGEE. CDR3 residues: CASTTGGTDTQYF. The DNA of the CDR3 is TGTGCCAGCACCACGGGAGGGACAGATACGCAGTATTTT.

The V and J genes are TRBV27 and TRBJ2-2; 7 bases map to TRBD2. This CDR3 has 15 residues. V lost 4 bases, J lost 6 bases, and 8 bases stayed unmatched. Germline V lookup: CDR1 MNHEY, CDR2 SMNVEV (reference sequence). This CDR3 is CASSSLIRGAGELFF. The CDR3 bases are TGTGCCAGCAGTTCTCTCATACGGGGGGCCGGGGAGCTGTTTTTT.

The CDR3 is CAISPGSSGGHNEQFF. In DNA form, the CDR3 reads TGTGCCATCAGTCCAGGTTCATCGGGGGGGCACAATGAGCAGTTCTTC. V gene TRBV10-3 combines with J gene TRBJ2-1; 8 bases match TRBD2. The V gene's germline CDR1 is ENHRY and CDR2 SYGVKD. The CDR3 has 16 amino acids. V was clipped by 5 bases and J by 5 bases; unmatched bases: 11.

The chain combines TRBV11-3 with TRBJ2-1; D remains unclear. CDR3 size: 13 residues. The germline V and J ends were trimmed by 4 bases and 8 bases, with 12 bases remaining between them. Germline-derived CDR1 and CDR2 are SGHNT and YENEEA. CDR3 bases: TGTGCCAGCAGCTCGGGCCCCCCCCATGAGCAGTTCTTC. Its translation: CASSSGPPHEQFF. The entire variable domain, with the rest obtained from reference TRBV11-3 and TRBJ2-1, is as follows: EAGVVQSPRYKIIEKKQPVAFWCNPISGHNTLYWYLQNLGQGPELLIRYENEEAVDDSQLPKDRFSAERLKGVDSTLKIQPAELGDSAVYLCASSSGPPHEQFFGPGTRLTVL.

V and J are TRBV18 and TRBJ2-1; 11 bases fit TRBD2. Germline-derived CDR1 and CDR2 are KGHSH and LQKENI. V lost 0 bases, J lost 8 bases, and 3 bases stayed unmatched. This CDR3 has 15 residues. CDR3 in amino acids: CASSPPLAGADEQFF. CDR3 in DNA: TGTGCCAGCTCACCACCACTAGCGGGAGCGGATGAGCAGTTCTTC.

This clone was found a few times. The chain recombines TRBV2 with TRBJ1-4, with a weak D call TRBD1 (5 bases). Deletions cut 5 bases from V and 0 bases from J, with 13 bases between. Germline values: CDR1 SNHLY, CDR2 FYNNEI. This CDR3 region has 16 residues. The CDR3 sequence is CASSPGLTTTNEKLFF. As DNA, the CDR3 is TGTGCCAGCAGTCCGGGACTGACTACAACTAATGAAAAACTGTTTTTT. The entire variable domain, with the rest obtained from reference TRBV2 and TRBJ1-4, is as follows: EPEVTQTPSHQVTQMGQEVILRCVPISNHLYFYWYRQILGQKVEFLVSFYNNEISEKSEIFDDQFSVERPDGSNFTLKIRSTKLEDSAMYFCASSPGLTTTNEKLFFGSGTQLSVL.

The V and J genes are TRBV7-8 and TRBJ1-1; D remains ambiguous. CDR1 and CDR2 from the germline V gene are SGHVS and FQNEAQ. V gave up 1 base and J gave up 0 bases, with 9 bases separating them. The CDR3 spans 15 residues. CDR3 nucleotides: TGTGCCAGCAGCTTAGGACCCAGCATGAACACTGAAGCTTTCTTT. Its translation: CASSLGPSMNTEAFF.

The chain uses TRBV14 and TRBJ2-7, with no clear D. Trimming pared 0 bases from V and 2 bases from J, leaving 5 bases between. CDR1 SGHDN and CDR2 FVKESK come from the germline V gene. The CDR3 has 13 residues. The CDR3 sequence: CASSQEGPYEQYF. The CDR3 bases are TGTGCCAGCAGCCAAGAAGGCCCCTACGAGCAGTACTTC.

This sequence joins TRBV3-1 (or the pseudogene TRBV3-2) and TRBJ2-7; TRBD1 matches 8 bases. Germline V gene data show CDR1 as LGHDT and CDR2 as YNNKEL (reference sequence). V lost 5 bases to trimming and J lost 5 bases; unmatched junction nucleotides: 8. The CDR3 is 14 amino acids. CDR3 loop: CASSGIDRGNEQYF. CDR3 DNA: TGTGCCAGCAGCGGGATTGACAGGGGAAACGAGCAGTACTTC.

This clone was seen a few times. This sequence joins TRBV9 and TRBJ1-4, with 8 bases lining up with TRBD1. CDR3 length equals 15 residues. Germline CDR1 SGDLS, CDR2 YYNGEE. V lost 1 base, J lost 4 bases, and 3 bases stayed unmatched. CDR3 residues: CASSVMGTGNEKLFF. The DNA for the CDR3 is TGTGCCAGCAGCGTAATGGGGACAGGTAATGAAAAACTGTTTTTT.

In the case of this clone: The identical CDR3 is also encoded by other nucleotide sequences in the sample. The V gene is TRBV30, the J gene TRBJ1-5; 10 nucleotides match TRBD1. CDR3 size: 14 residues. The germline V gene encodes CDR1 GTSNPN and CDR2 SVGIG (reference sequence). The J segment lost 5 bases and the V segment lost 2 bases, leaving 3 bases of the junction unmatched. This CDR3 reads CAWSLGTGDQPQHF. For the CDR3, the DNA is TGTGCCTGGAGTCTAGGGACAGGGGATCAGCCCCAGCATTTT. Combining the CDR3 with reference TRBV30 and TRBJ1-5 gives the whole variable domain SQTIHQWPATLVQPVGSPLSLECTVEGTSNPNLYWYRQAAGRGLQLLFYSVGIGQISSEVPQNLSASRPQDRQFILSSKKLLLSDSGFYLCAWSLGTGDQPQHFGDGTRLSIL.

The chain carries TRBV29-1 and TRBJ2-3, with 8 positions matching TRBD2. Germline V gene lookup returns CDR1 SQVTM and CDR2 ANQGSEA. With 4 bases clipped from V and 1 base from J, the junction kept 4 bases outside the gene matches. The CDR3 consists of 14 residues. CDR3 nucleotide sequence: TGCAGCGTTGCTAGCGGGTATGGCACAGATACGCAGTATTTT. This gives the protein CSVASGYGTDTQYF.

The V gene is TRBV10-2, the J gene TRBJ2-7, with 10 bases matching TRBD2. Germline V lookup: CDR1 WSHSY, CDR2 SAAADI. The V and J ends lost 9 bases and 5 bases, in that order; junction bases with no gene match: 13. There are 15 residues in the CDR3. CDR3 bases: TGCGCCAGTGGGAAAGGAGCGGGGGGGCCCCACGAGCAGTACTTC. This codes for CASGKGAGGPHEQYF.

The J gene is TRBJ2-7, the V gene TRBV2; 8 nucleotides agree with TRBD1. Germline assignment: CDR1 SNHLY and CDR2 FYNNEI. The CDR3 covers 15 residues. Losses at the gene ends were 7 bases for V and 5 bases for J; bases not matched to a gene: 13. CDR3 nucleotide sequence: TGTGCCAGCAAAATTAGGACAGGGAACGAAAACGAGCAGTACTTC. Its translation is CASKIRTGNENEQYF.

The rearrangement joins TRBV5-5 to TRBJ1-5; no definite D call. CDR3 length equals 17 residues. V gave up 0 bases and J gave up 1 base, with 14 bases separating them. CDR1 and CDR2 from the germline V gene are SGHKS and YYEKEE (reference sequence). CDR3 bases: TGTGCCAGCAGCTTGGAAATGCGGGCTCCGAGCAATCAGCCCCAGCATTTT. Encoded protein: CASSLEMRAPSNQPQHF.

The rearrangement links TRBV5-1 to TRBJ2-4; 7 bases are shared with TRBD1. CDR1 SGHRS and CDR2 YFSETQ come from the germline V gene. CDR3 size: 13 residues. With 0 bases clipped from V and 9 bases from J, the junction kept 3 bases outside the gene matches. The CDR3 DNA follows: TGCGCCAGCAGCTTGGGACAGGGTATCATTCAGTACTTC. The encoded protein is CASSLGQGIIQYF.

In its sample, this clone was seen a few times. The chain carries TRBV7-9 and TRBJ1-5, with D maybe TRBD1 (5 bases). The germline V gene has CDR1 SEHNR and CDR2 FQNEAQ (reference sequence). V was cut by 1 base and J by 7 bases, with 11 bases left in between. This CDR3 is built from 14 residues. CDR3 nucleotides: TGTGCCAGCAGCTTAGATTTGGGGGTCCAGCCCCAGCATTTT. Protein sequence: CASSLDLGVQPQHF.

V usage is TRBV5-1 and J usage is TRBJ1-4; D unresolved. From germline, CDR1 is SGHRS and CDR2 YFSETQ. This CDR3 is built from 15 residues. V lost 3 bases and J lost 0, with 9 bases in between. Written as DNA, the CDR3 is TGCGCCAGCAGCTCCGCCGGGGCAACTAATGAAAAACTGTTTTTT. This sequence encodes CASSSAGATNEKLFF.

The chain is built from TRBV27 and TRBJ2-1; D is unresolved. The germline gives CDR1 MNHEY, CDR2 SMNVEV (reference sequence). The CDR3 spans 14 residues. Between the trimmed V and J ends, which lost 3 bases and 4 bases, there was a span of 10 bases. In nucleotides, the CDR3 is TGTGCCAGCAGTTTTGTGGGCCTGTACAATGAGCAGTTCTTC. The encoded protein is CASSFVGLYNEQFF.

This clone has just a few counts. This specimen includes other DNA sequences encoding the same CDR3. The chain employs TRBV7-9 and TRBJ1-5, with 7 bases aligning to TRBD1. V dropped 1 base and J dropped 7; count of bases not matched to a gene: 4. This CDR3 is built from 14 residues. Germline values: CDR1 SEHNR, CDR2 FQNEAQ (reference sequence). The CDR3 spells CASSLGQGGQPQHF. CDR3 DNA: TGTGCCAGCAGCTTAGGACAGGGAGGCCAGCCCCAGCATTTT.